One sample yielded the 2 T cell receptor beta chains listed below, sequenced in a study of cytomegalovirus exposure and HLA in healthy donors (dated by TCRdb to about 2017). Libraries were built with the immunoSEQ multiplex PCR assay. For the multiplex PCR, a mixture combining 60 forward primers for TCR Vbeta segments and 13 reverse primers for TCR Jbeta segments was used. The clones in this table, taken by TCRdb from immuneACCESS, are in-frame only. Not every clone is retained; where verified, under half of the shortfall comes from an unresolved V gene, and the cause of the rest is unknown. This sample has fewer than 200,000 clones in its table, and approximately 73% of those were observed once. 5% to 6.5% of the sample goes to the ten largest clones. Sequencing was done on a sample of PBMCs. These receptors all stem from a woman in her late teens or twenties in good health and CMV-seropositive.

This chain links TRBV9 with TRBJ2-7; TRBD2 aligns across 13 bases. V shed 0 bases, J shed 6 bases, and the junction held 6 bases outside the gene matches. Germline CDR1 SGDLS, CDR2 YYNGEE. The CDR3 sequence is 16 residues long. CDR3 sequence: CASSVGAGTSGVEQYF. CDR3 nucleotides: TGTGCCAGCAGCGTAGGAGCAGGGACTAGCGGGGTCGAGCAGTACTTC.

The chain recombines TRBV6-1 with TRBJ2-2, with 11 bases that match TRBD2. After removal of 4 bases from V and 5 bases from J, the junction contained 3 bases not matched to a gene. The CDR3 runs 15 residues. Per germline, CDR1 MNHNS and CDR2 SASEGT. Here the CDR3 DNA reads TGTGCCAGCAGTGGACTAGCGGGGTCTACCGGGGAGCTGTTTTTT. Translated, it gives CASSGLAGSTGELFF.